This T cell receptor beta chain comes out of a study of cytomegalovirus exposure and HLA in healthy donors. Overall study: HLA-typed donors contributed 65 million to 95 million unique TCRs, which were held in an early data release.

With 4 bases clipped from V and 0 bases from J, the junction kept 10 bases outside the gene matches. Germline loops: CDR1 SNHLY, CDR2 FYNNEI. The CDR3 length is 18 residues. Primers for the PCR totalled 60 Vbeta and 13 Jbeta. Sequencing was performed with immunoSEQ multiplex PCR; in TCRdb, only in-frame clones are kept and a portion is missing. The sample shows 150,000 to 200,000 clones, about 80% of them seen only once. The sequencing sample was made of PBMCs. The source is a woman under 40 in good health and CMV-seronegative. The chain links TRBV2 to TRBJ1-1; 11 bases align to TRBD1. The CDR3: CASSGVDRGQRMNTEAFF. The CDR3 DNA reads TGTGCCAGCAGTGGGGTGGACAGGGGGCAACGAATGAACACTGAAGCTTTCTTT.